This is a list of T cell receptor beta chains from one sample in a study of T cell repertoires in cytomegalovirus infection. These receptors are not linked to any known antigen. TCRdb re-derived calls from the reads in MiXCR, one entry per CDR3 protein. Among roughly 200,000 distinct CDR3 sequences listed, 38% were seen once. Material: CD8+ T cells from cultured PBMCs, obtained from culture after CMV antigen stimulation. The source is a human donor in good health (CMV status not recorded). Some clones in this sample may be carry-over from other donors' samples. Each CDR3 is given with its conserved first and last residue. The D gene is left open where the match is weak. Expanded clones are given a class, and other clones once, few, many or no size at all.

cdr3_length: 13
v_call: TRBV7-9
clone_size: many
d_call: .
j_call: TRBJ2-7
cdr3_aa: CASSPADTIEQYF
cdr3_nt: TGTGCCAGCAGCCCCGCGGACACCATCGAGCAGTACTTC

cdr3_length: 16
v_call: TRBV12-3/TRBV12-4
clone_size: .
d_call: TRBD1
j_call: TRBJ2-3
cdr3_aa: CASSRGARGLTDTQYF
cdr3_nt: TGTGCCAGCAGTCGGGGCGCCAGGGGGCTAACAGATACGCAGTATTTT

cdr3_length: 14
v_call: TRBV27
clone_size: few
d_call: TRBD2
j_call: TRBJ2-1
cdr3_aa: CASSHRGAYNEQFF
cdr3_nt: TGTGCCAGCAGTCATCGGGGGGCCTACAATGAGCAGTTCTTC

cdr3_length: 17
v_call: TRBV11-2
clone_size: few
d_call: .
j_call: TRBJ1-3
cdr3_aa: CATGGTEDPFSGNTIYF
cdr3_nt: TGTGCCACTGGGGGGACGGAAGATCCCTTCTCTGGAAACACCATATATTTT

cdr3_length: 17
v_call: TRBV7-6
clone_size: many
d_call: TRBD1
j_call: TRBJ2-1
cdr3_aa: CASSYKQGASSYNEQFF
cdr3_nt: TGTGCCAGCAGTTATAAACAGGGGGCGAGCTCCTACAATGAGCAGTTCTTC

cdr3_length: 14
v_call: TRBV6-5
clone_size: .
d_call: .
j_call: TRBJ1-4
cdr3_aa: CASSYDQGSEKLFF
cdr3_nt: TGTGCCAGCAGTTACGATCAGGGGAGTGAAAAACTGTTTTTT

cdr3_length: 14
v_call: TRBV5-1
clone_size: once
d_call: .
j_call: TRBJ1-2
cdr3_aa: CASSHTMDEDGYTF
cdr3_nt: TGCGCCAGCAGCCATACCATGGATGAGGATGGCTACACCTTC

cdr3_length: 15
v_call: TRBV5-1
clone_size: .
d_call: .
j_call: TRBJ1-4
cdr3_aa: CASSLRTGTNEKLFF
cdr3_nt: TGCGCCAGCAGCTTACGAACAGGGACTAATGAAAAACTGTTTTTT

cdr3_length: 15
v_call: TRBV7-2
clone_size: few
d_call: .
j_call: TRBJ1-5
cdr3_aa: CASSLAPEGGQPQHF
cdr3_nt: TGTGCCAGCAGCTTAGCCCCGGAAGGCGGTCAGCCCCAGCATTTT

cdr3_length: 17
v_call: TRBV10-3
clone_size: .
d_call: TRBD2
j_call: TRBJ2-5
cdr3_aa: CAISDGRASVSQETQYF
cdr3_nt: TGTGCCATCAGTGACGGGAGGGCTAGCGTGTCACAAGAGACCCAGTACTTC

cdr3_length: 17
v_call: TRBV27
clone_size: few
d_call: TRBD2
j_call: TRBJ2-7
cdr3_aa: CASSSGSGGQSSYEQYF
cdr3_nt: TGTGCCAGCAGTTCTGGTAGCGGGGGGCAGAGCTCCTACGAGCAGTACTTC

cdr3_length: 16
v_call: TRBV7-9
clone_size: .
d_call: .
j_call: TRBJ2-4
cdr3_aa: CASSPQSGAVKNIQYF
cdr3_nt: TGTGCCAGCAGCCCCCAATCGGGGGCGGTGAAAAACATTCAGTACTTC

cdr3_length: 14
v_call: TRBV7-6
clone_size: many
d_call: .
j_call: TRBJ1-5
cdr3_aa: CASSSSGGRQPQHF
cdr3_nt: TGTGCCAGCAGCTCCAGTGGGGGCAGGCAGCCCCAGCATTTT

cdr3_length: 18
v_call: TRBV15
clone_size: .
d_call: TRBD1
j_call: TRBJ2-5
cdr3_aa: CATSRDEGTGGGLETQYF
cdr3_nt: TGTGCCACCAGCAGAGATGAGGGGACAGGGGGAGGCCTGGAGACCCAGTACTTC

cdr3_length: 14
v_call: TRBV7-8
clone_size: many
d_call: .
j_call: TRBJ2-1
cdr3_aa: CASSLAGLGNEQFF
cdr3_nt: TGTGCCAGCAGCTTAGCTGGACTGGGGAATGAGCAGTTCTTC

cdr3_length: 12
v_call: TRBV12-3/TRBV12-4
clone_size: .
d_call: .
j_call: TRBJ2-7
cdr3_aa: CASRGSTYEQYF
cdr3_nt: TGTGCCAGCAGGGGCAGCACCTACGAGCAGTACTTC

cdr3_length: 15
v_call: TRBV19
clone_size: .
d_call: TRBD2
j_call: TRBJ2-2
cdr3_aa: CASSTGLADIGELFF
cdr3_nt: TGTGCCAGTAGTACTGGACTAGCGGACATTGGGGAGCTGTTTTTT

cdr3_length: 15
v_call: TRBV12-3/TRBV12-4
clone_size: .
d_call: TRBD2
j_call: TRBJ2-7
cdr3_aa: CASSYRREGAYEQYF
cdr3_nt: TGTGCCAGCAGTTATCGGCGGGAGGGGGCCTACGAGCAGTACTTC

cdr3_length: 15
v_call: TRBV20-1
clone_size: few
d_call: .
j_call: TRBJ1-2
cdr3_aa: CSAKPRGGYNYGYTF
cdr3_nt: TGCAGTGCTAAACCACGAGGAGGGTATAACTATGGCTACACCTTC

cdr3_length: 16
v_call: TRBV7-9
clone_size: .
d_call: .
j_call: TRBJ2-6
cdr3_aa: CASSSAGRAGANVLTF
cdr3_nt: TGTGCCAGCAGCTCCGCGGGCAGGGCCGGGGCCAACGTCCTGACTTTC

cdr3_length: 15
v_call: TRBV28
clone_size: .
d_call: TRBD2
j_call: TRBJ2-7
cdr3_aa: CASSEQRGLSYEQYF
cdr3_nt: TGTGCCAGCAGTGAACAGCGGGGACTCTCCTACGAGCAGTACTTC

cdr3_length: 15
v_call: TRBV7-9
clone_size: .
d_call: .
j_call: TRBJ1-1
cdr3_aa: CASSLVEGSNTEAFF
cdr3_nt: TGTGCCAGCAGCTTGGTCGAGGGCTCGAACACTGAAGCTTTCTTT

cdr3_length: 13
v_call: TRBV27
clone_size: .
d_call: TRBD2
j_call: TRBJ2-7
cdr3_aa: CASKLADSYEQYF
cdr3_nt: TGTGCCAGCAAGCTAGCGGACTCCTACGAGCAGTACTTC

cdr3_length: 14
v_call: TRBV20-1
clone_size: few
d_call: TRBD1
j_call: TRBJ2-7
cdr3_aa: CSARDRTGAYEQYF
cdr3_nt: TGCAGTGCTAGAGATAGGACAGGGGCCTACGAGCAGTACTTC

cdr3_length: 14
v_call: TRBV11-2
clone_size: .
d_call: .
j_call: TRBJ2-3
cdr3_aa: CASSLGSSPDTQYF
cdr3_nt: TGTGCCAGCAGCTTAGGGTCATCTCCAGATACGCAGTATTTT

cdr3_length: 14
v_call: TRBV19
clone_size: .
d_call: TRBD1
j_call: TRBJ1-1
cdr3_aa: CASRRGTAGREAFF
cdr3_nt: TGTGCCAGTAGACGGGGGACAGCCGGCAGGGAAGCTTTCTTT

cdr3_length: 13
v_call: TRBV2
clone_size: .
d_call: .
j_call: TRBJ2-1
cdr3_aa: CASRERVQGEQFF
cdr3_nt: TGTGCCAGCCGGGAGCGGGTACAGGGTGAGCAGTTCTTC

cdr3_length: 12
v_call: TRBV7-9
clone_size: .
d_call: .
j_call: TRBJ1-1
cdr3_aa: CASIGMDTEAFF
cdr3_nt: TGTGCCAGCATAGGGATGGACACTGAAGCTTTCTTT

cdr3_length: 15
v_call: TRBV27
clone_size: few
d_call: TRBD2
j_call: TRBJ2-1
cdr3_aa: CASNPSGRGNNEQFF
cdr3_nt: TGTGCCAGCAATCCTAGCGGGAGGGGAAACAATGAGCAGTTCTTC

cdr3_length: 13
v_call: TRBV15
clone_size: .
d_call: .
j_call: TRBJ2-7
cdr3_aa: CATRKGSSYEQYF
cdr3_nt: TGTGCCACCAGAAAAGGAAGCTCCTACGAGCAGTACTTC

cdr3_length: 18
v_call: TRBV2
clone_size: once
d_call: .
j_call: TRBJ2-1
cdr3_aa: CASRSGGVAGVPYNEQFF
cdr3_nt: TGTGCCAGCAGAAGCGGAGGGGTGGCAGGGGTTCCCTACAATGAGCAGTTCTTC

cdr3_length: 15
v_call: TRBV7-3
clone_size: .
d_call: .
j_call: TRBJ2-1
cdr3_aa: CASSTHRDRYNEQFF
cdr3_nt: TGTGCCAGCAGCACTCACCGGGACCGCTACAATGAGCAGTTCTTC

cdr3_length: 14
v_call: TRBV29-1
clone_size: .
d_call: TRBD1
j_call: TRBJ2-3
cdr3_aa: CSVAGTGITDTQYF
cdr3_nt: TGCAGCGTTGCGGGGACAGGGATAACAGATACGCAGTATTTT

cdr3_length: 16
v_call: TRBV27
clone_size: few
d_call: TRBD2
j_call: TRBJ2-3
cdr3_aa: CASSLVSGRSTDTQYF
cdr3_nt: TGTGCCAGCAGTTTAGTAAGCGGGAGGTCCACAGATACGCAGTATTTT

cdr3_length: 18
v_call: TRBV14
clone_size: few
d_call: TRBD2
j_call: TRBJ2-1
cdr3_aa: CASSLGTSGGASYNEQFF
cdr3_nt: TGTGCCAGCAGCTTAGGGACTAGCGGGGGGGCCTCCTACAATGAGCAGTTCTTC

cdr3_length: 17
v_call: TRBV29-1
clone_size: .
d_call: .
j_call: TRBJ2-1
cdr3_aa: CSVKGVAGISSYNEQFF
cdr3_nt: TGCAGCGTTAAGGGGGTAGCGGGTATAAGCTCCTACAATGAGCAGTTCTTC

cdr3_length: 14
v_call: TRBV7-6
clone_size: .
d_call: TRBD2
j_call: TRBJ2-7
cdr3_aa: CASSASGSSYEQYF
cdr3_nt: TGTGCCAGCAGCGCTAGCGGGAGTTCCTACGAGCAGTACTTC

cdr3_length: 16
v_call: TRBV7-8
clone_size: many
d_call: .
j_call: TRBJ1-1
cdr3_aa: CASSSPWGPQGTEAFF
cdr3_nt: TGTGCCAGCAGCTCGCCTTGGGGACCGCAAGGCACTGAAGCTTTCTTT

cdr3_length: 17
v_call: TRBV4-1
clone_size: .
d_call: TRBD2
j_call: TRBJ2-5
cdr3_aa: CASSPRASGRARETQYF
cdr3_nt: TGCGCCAGCAGCCCAAGGGCCAGCGGGAGGGCCCGAGAGACCCAGTACTTC

cdr3_length: 16
v_call: TRBV6-8
clone_size: once
d_call: TRBD1
j_call: TRBJ2-2
cdr3_aa: CASSYPPTGSPGELFF
cdr3_nt: TGTGCCAGCAGTTACCCGCCGACAGGGAGTCCCGGGGAGCTGTTTTTT

cdr3_length: 15
v_call: TRBV28
clone_size: few
d_call: TRBD1
j_call: TRBJ2-5
cdr3_aa: CASRDWEGGWETQYF
cdr3_nt: TGTGCCAGCAGGGATTGGGAAGGGGGCTGGGAGACCCAGTACTTC

cdr3_length: 15
v_call: TRBV7-9
clone_size: few
d_call: .
j_call: TRBJ2-7
cdr3_aa: CASSLVTGRSYEQYF
cdr3_nt: TGTGCCAGCAGCTTAGTGACAGGAAGATCCTACGAGCAGTACTTC

cdr3_length: 13
v_call: TRBV11-2
clone_size: few
d_call: .
j_call: TRBJ2-1
cdr3_aa: CASRPGGAGEQFF
cdr3_nt: TGTGCCAGCAGGCCAGGCGGTGCGGGTGAGCAGTTCTTC

cdr3_length: 16
v_call: TRBV28
clone_size: few
d_call: .
j_call: TRBJ1-5
cdr3_aa: CASSFMNRRSNQPQHF
cdr3_nt: TGTGCCAGCAGTTTTATGAACAGACGGAGCAATCAGCCCCAGCATTTT

cdr3_length: 11
v_call: TRBV12-5
clone_size: .
d_call: .
j_call: TRBJ2-1
cdr3_aa: CASGLDNEQFF
cdr3_nt: TGTGCTAGTGGCCTGGACAATGAGCAGTTCTTC

cdr3_length: 17
v_call: TRBV20-1
clone_size: .
d_call: TRBD2
j_call: TRBJ2-3
cdr3_aa: CSAREGLASWGTDTQYF
cdr3_nt: TGCAGTGCTAGAGAGGGACTAGCCTCCTGGGGGACAGATACGCAGTATTTT

cdr3_length: 15
v_call: TRBV27
clone_size: .
d_call: .
j_call: TRBJ1-2
cdr3_aa: CASSLWAGSDYGYTF
cdr3_nt: TGTGCCAGCAGTTTATGGGCAGGGTCAGACTATGGCTACACCTTC

cdr3_length: 15
v_call: TRBV30
clone_size: .
d_call: .
j_call: TRBJ2-7
cdr3_aa: CAWSLSAASSYEQYF
cdr3_nt: TGTGCCTGGAGTCTATCGGCAGCTAGCTCCTACGAGCAGTACTTC

cdr3_length: 15
v_call: TRBV5-6
clone_size: few
d_call: .
j_call: TRBJ2-1
cdr3_aa: CASSFGQGRPNEQFF
cdr3_nt: TGTGCCAGCAGCTTCGGGCAGGGTCGACCCAATGAGCAGTTCTTC

cdr3_length: 15
v_call: TRBV7-9
clone_size: few
d_call: TRBD1
j_call: TRBJ1-2
cdr3_aa: CASSSTGARNYGYTF
cdr3_nt: TGTGCCAGCAGCTCTACAGGGGCCCGTAACTATGGCTACACCTTC

cdr3_length: 14
v_call: TRBV9
clone_size: .
d_call: .
j_call: TRBJ2-3
cdr3_aa: CASSAGPNTDTQYF
cdr3_nt: TGTGCCAGCAGCGCAGGGCCAAACACAGATACGCAGTATTTT

cdr3_length: 15
v_call: TRBV27
clone_size: few
d_call: .
j_call: TRBJ1-2
cdr3_aa: CSRSSNQGHKYGYTF
cdr3_nt: TGTTCCAGAAGTTCTAATCAGGGGCATAAATATGGCTACACCTTC

cdr3_length: 14
v_call: TRBV27
clone_size: .
d_call: .
j_call: TRBJ2-7
cdr3_aa: CASSLLRRDYEQYF
cdr3_nt: TGTGCCAGCAGTTTGCTCAGGAGGGACTACGAGCAGTACTTC

cdr3_length: 17
v_call: TRBV20-1
clone_size: .
d_call: TRBD2
j_call: TRBJ2-3
cdr3_aa: CSARGGLLAGGTDTQYF
cdr3_nt: TGCAGTGCTAGAGGTGGTCTACTAGCGGGAGGAACAGATACGCAGTATTTT

cdr3_length: 15
v_call: TRBV2
clone_size: .
d_call: .
j_call: TRBJ1-2
cdr3_aa: CASSEWRGEDYGYTF
cdr3_nt: TGTGCCAGCAGTGAATGGAGAGGGGAGGACTATGGCTACACCTTC